This T cell receptor (beta chain) was sequenced for a study of blood T cell repertoires in COVID-19. Per the original data handling: Reference gene primer amplification gave nucleated cell count estimates. Here immunoSEQ multiplex PCR was the method, and the copy in TCRdb shows in-frame clones only, minus some. V and J calls and clone size are copied from that table; D and trimming were computed from the DNA. The table has roughly 150,000 clones, around 85% seen once. The CDR3 extends over 16 amino acids. Germline CDR1 reads SGHRS; CDR2 reads YFSETQ. V dropped 4 bases and J dropped 6; count of bases not matched to a gene: 15.

The receptor comes from a woman aged 40 to 50 with acute COVID-19. The chain uses TRBV5-1 and TRBJ1-2; 7 bases align to TRBD1. Sequencing was done on a sample of PBMCs or T cells enriched from blood (not recorded which). This CDR3 reads CASSLSRGFRGDGYTF. For the CDR3, the DNA is TGCGCCAGCAGCCTTTCCAGGGGGTTCCGTGGGGATGGCTACACCTTC.